The clone carrying this TCR beta chain was counted only a few times. The data derive from a study of cytomegalovirus exposure and HLA in healthy donors. This CDR3 has 14 amino acids. CDR1 and CDR2 (germline): MDHEN, SYDVKM. Trimming shortened V by 3 bases and J by 5 bases, and 10 bases separated the two germline ends. PCR employed 60 Vbeta and 13 Jbeta primers. TCRdb's copy holds only in-frame clones and misses some; the assay was immunoSEQ multiplex PCR. The sample has around 150,000 clones, 65% to 70% seen once. The sequence came from a man aged 25-45 years in good health and CMV-seropositive. The chain carries TRBV28 and TRBJ1-4; tentative D call: TRBD1 (6 bases). Material: PBMCs. The CDR3 is CASSFRGKNEKLFF. CDR3 nucleotide sequence: TGTGCCAGCAGTTTCAGGGGAAAAAATGAAAAACTGTTTTTT.